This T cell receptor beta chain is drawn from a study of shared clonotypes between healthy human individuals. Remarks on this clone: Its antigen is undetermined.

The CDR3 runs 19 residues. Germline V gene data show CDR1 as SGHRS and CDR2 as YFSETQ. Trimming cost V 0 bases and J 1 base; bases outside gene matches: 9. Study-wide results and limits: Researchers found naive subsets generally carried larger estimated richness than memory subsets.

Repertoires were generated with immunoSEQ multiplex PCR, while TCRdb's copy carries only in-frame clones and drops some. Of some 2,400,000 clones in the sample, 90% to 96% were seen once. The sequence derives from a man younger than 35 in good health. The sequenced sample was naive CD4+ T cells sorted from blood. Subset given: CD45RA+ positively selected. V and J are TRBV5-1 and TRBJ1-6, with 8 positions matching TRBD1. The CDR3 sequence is CASSLGLTGGGSYNSPLHF. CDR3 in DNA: TGCGCCAGCAGCTTGGGCTTAACAGGGGGAGGTTCCTATAATTCACCCCTCCACTTT.